The 2 T cell receptor beta chains listed next were all sequenced from one sample in a study of cytomegalovirus exposure and HLA in healthy donors. 13 Jbeta primers and 60 Vbeta primers were used for the PCR. Profiling relied on immunoSEQ multiplex PCR, and the TCRdb table lists in-frame clones only, not all of them. The table includes about 170,000 clones, 82% detected once. Sequencing was carried out using PBMCs. The receptor set was obtained from a male donor in good health and CMV-seronegative.

This clone was picked up a small number of times. V is TRBV4-2 and J is TRBJ2-1; TRBD2 matches 13 bases. Germline assignment: CDR1 LGHNA and CDR2 YNFKEQ. The CDR3 extends over 15 amino acids. With V trimmed by 4 bases and J by 9 bases, 6 bases remained unmatched. CDR3 in amino acids: CASSRGTSGVFEQFF. In nucleotides, the CDR3 is TGTGCCAGCAGCCGAGGGACTAGCGGGGTGTTTGAGCAGTTCTTC.

The V and J genes are TRBV14 and TRBJ1-6, with D hard to call. The V end lost 3 bases, the J end lost 7 bases, and 13 bases lay between the germline ends. The CDR3 has 15 amino acids. The V gene's germline CDR1 is SGHDN and CDR2 FVKESK. The DNA for the CDR3 is TGTGCCAGCAGCCACTCAGGCACAAACAATTCACCCCTCCACTTT. This sequence encodes CASSHSGTNNSPLHF. The whole variable domain, remainder taken from reference TRBV14 and TRBJ1-6, is EAGVTQFPSHSVIEKGQTVTLRCDPISGHDNLYWYRRVMGKEIKFLLHFVKESKQDESGMPNNRFLAERTGGTYSTLKVQPAELEDSGVYFCASSHSGTNNSPLHFGNGTRLTVT.